Following are 12 T cell receptor beta chains from one sample sequenced in a study of response to subunit inactivated influenza vaccine. Via MiXCR, TCRdb re-called the RT-PCR reads, giving one row per CDR3 protein. The table lists fewer than 650,000 distinct CDR3 sequences, roughly 13% of them singletons, with approximately 14% in the top ten. The sample here was PBMCs from blood, taken 40 to 50 days after vaccination. These TCRs come from a man aged 45-65 years who received an inactivated influenza vaccine.

The chain has TRBV25-1 and TRBJ2-1, with 10 bases fitting TRBD1. Germline loops: CDR1 MGHDK, CDR2 SYGVNS. V lost 2 bases and J lost 6; bases outside the gene matches: 7. This CDR3 has 16 amino acids. CDR3 amino acids: CASSETGTGVPNEQFF. The CDR3 coding sequence is TGTGCCAGCAGTGAAACCGGGACAGGGGTCCCCAATGAGCAGTTCTTC.

In this sample, this clonotype turned up a few times. This sequence joins TRBV7-2 and TRBJ2-2, with D unclear. The V gene lost 1 base and the J gene lost 2 bases, with 5 bases spanning the gap. CDR3 length: 14 residues. Germline V gene data show CDR1 as SGHTA and CDR2 as FQGNSA. CDR3 region: CASSLDINTGELFF. CDR3 nucleotides: TGTGCCAGCAGCTTAGATATAAACACCGGGGAGCTGTTTTTT.

V gene TRBV7-3 combines with J gene TRBJ2-7; 7 bases line up with TRBD1. The CDR3 is 13 amino acids. Trimming at V came to 6 bases and at J to 4 bases, leaving 6 bases not matched to a gene. Per the germline V gene, CDR1 is SGHTA and CDR2 is FQGTGA. The CDR3 loop reads CASSPGQKYEQYF. In nucleotides, the CDR3 is TGTGCCAGCAGTCCGGGACAGAAATACGAGCAGTACTTC.

This clonotype was found many times. The V call is TRBV5-1, the J call TRBJ2-1, with D unresolved. With 0 bases removed from V and 10 bases from J, the gap between germline ends came to 11 bases. This CDR3 has 13 residues. Germline CDR1 is SGHRS and CDR2 is YFSETQ. The chain's CDR3 is CASSLGTAREQFF. CDR3 DNA sequence: TGCGCCAGCAGCTTGGGGACGGCAAGAGAGCAGTTCTTC.

This CDR3 is CASSSLTRSGGELFF. DNA of the CDR3: TGTGCCAGCAGCTCCCTGACACGCTCTGGCGGGGAGCTGTTTTTT. The chain carries TRBV11-2 and TRBJ2-2; D gene unclear. Germline CDR1 is SGHAT and CDR2 is FQNNGV. Trimming took off 4 bases at V and 7 bases at J, with 16 bases between the two ends. The CDR3 has 15 residues.

V and J are TRBV10-3 and TRBJ2-5, with D possibly matching TRBD2 (6 bases). The CDR3 loop spans 13 amino acids. Trimming took off 6 bases at V and 4 bases at J, with 12 bases between the two ends. Germline CDR1 is ENHRY and CDR2 is SYGVKD. The CDR3: CAISGSGPETQYF. The DNA of the CDR3 is TGTGCCATCAGCGGGAGCGGTCCAGAGACCCAGTACTTC.

This clonotype was observed a few times. The chain has TRBV3-1 and TRBJ2-2, with a possible D match to TRBD2 (6 bases). V lost 3 bases to trimming and J lost 5 bases, with 7 bases between them. Germline CDR1 LGHDT, CDR2 YNNKEL (reference sequence). The CDR3 length is 13 residues. CDR3 sequence reads: CASSHGGTGELFF. The CDR3 nucleotides read TGTGCCAGCAGCCATGGGGGGACCGGGGAGCTGTTTTTT. Together with reference TRBV3-1 and TRBJ2-2, the CDR3 gives the full variable domain: DTAVSQTPKYLVTQMGNDKSIKCEQNLGHDTMYWYKQDSKKFLKIMFSYNNKELIINETVPNRFSPKSPDKAHLNLHINSLELGDSAVYFCASSHGGTGELFFGEGSRLTVL.

The chain links TRBV3-1 to TRBJ1-1; D call uncertain. V lost 3 bases, J lost 4 bases, and 6 bases lay in between. Per germline, CDR1 LGHDT and CDR2 YNNKEL (reference sequence). The CDR3 consists of 12 residues. The CDR3 bases are TGTGCCAGCAGCCACGCCCCCACTGAAGCTTTCTTT. Translated: CASSHAPTEAFF. Together with reference TRBV3-1 and TRBJ1-1, the CDR3 gives the full variable domain: DTAVSQTPKYLVTQMGNDKSIKCEQNLGHDTMYWYKQDSKKFLKIMFSYNNKELIINETVPNRFSPKSPDKAHLNLHINSLELGDSAVYFCASSHAPTEAFFGQGTRLTVV.

This clonotype was recorded only once. At one boundary the junction diverges from the germline segment, which might be a read error. This chain links TRBV12-3 or TRBV12-4 with TRBJ2-5; D is tentatively TRBD1 or TRBD2 (5 bases each). The CDR3 is made up of 17 amino acids. The CDR3 coding sequence is TGTGCCAGCAGTTCCTCGAGACCCTTGGGGGTCCAAGAGGCCCAGTACTTC. Its translation is CASSSSRPLGVQEAQYF.

For the CDR3, the DNA is TGTGCAAGTCGCTTACAACATAGCGGGAGAAATGAGACCCAGTACTTC. As protein: CASRLQHSGRNETQYF. V gene TRBV12-2 combines with J gene TRBJ2-5; the table calls TRBD2, which could not be checked here. TRBV12-2 is listed as a pseudogene. The CDR3 consists of 16 residues.

A remark on this clonotype: A much larger clone is a single base away; this may be a read error. The J gene is TRBJ2-1, the V gene TRBV5-1, with a tentative D call TRBD2 (8 bases). The germline V gene has CDR1 SGHRS and CDR2 YFSETQ. The CDR3 runs 13 residues. The CDR3 nucleotides read TGCGCCGGCAGGGGGGGGACTAGAGTTGAGCAGTTCTTC. Encoded protein: CAGRGGTRVEQFF.

The V call is TRBV6-1, the J call TRBJ2-1, with a tentative D call TRBD1 (5 bases). Germline CDR1 and CDR2: MNHNS and SASEGT. The CDR3 consists of 16 residues. Trimming took 5 bases from V and 0 from J, leaving 14 bases between them. CDR3 DNA sequence: TGTGCCAGCAGTCCTGTAGGGGATGTCTCCTACAATGAGCAGTTCTTC. It specifies CASSPVGDVSYNEQFF.